This T cell receptor beta chain was recovered during a study of persistence of HIV-infected CD4 T cells. Whole-study results and caveats: TCR oligoclonality correlated with proviral oligoclonality in the same sorted populations.

Overlapping HIV-1 Gag 15-mer peptides at roughly 1 ug per peptide per mL were used. Sorted nonresponding memory CD4+ T cells were CD40L-negative, CD69-negative, CD45RO-high. Donors had CD4+ T cell counts above 400 cells/uL and were CMV-seropositive. The libraries were made with immunoSEQ version 4 in survey mode. Each sample used up to about 1 ug genomic DNA diluted to roughly 10 ng/uL. TCRdb's table, derived via immunoSEQ multiplex PCR, lists solely in-frame clones and lacks some. The table includes 30,000 to 45,000 clones, 85% to 90% detected once. As concerns this clone: The antigen is not known.

The material sequenced was cultured CD4+ T cells from PBMCs, taken from a patient who received antiretroviral therapy. The receptor comes from an adult with HIV. The donor label of this sample is uncertain.

As DNA, the CDR3 is TGTGCCAGCAGCCCCGGCCTTCTGGGGACCCAGTACTTC. Amino acid sequence: CASSPGLLGTQYF. The V and J genes are TRBV9 and TRBJ2-5; D is unresolved. The ends were cut back, 4 bases at V and 7 bases at J, with 14 bases in the middle. CDR3 length equals 13 residues. Germline loops: CDR1 SGDLS, CDR2 YYNGEE.